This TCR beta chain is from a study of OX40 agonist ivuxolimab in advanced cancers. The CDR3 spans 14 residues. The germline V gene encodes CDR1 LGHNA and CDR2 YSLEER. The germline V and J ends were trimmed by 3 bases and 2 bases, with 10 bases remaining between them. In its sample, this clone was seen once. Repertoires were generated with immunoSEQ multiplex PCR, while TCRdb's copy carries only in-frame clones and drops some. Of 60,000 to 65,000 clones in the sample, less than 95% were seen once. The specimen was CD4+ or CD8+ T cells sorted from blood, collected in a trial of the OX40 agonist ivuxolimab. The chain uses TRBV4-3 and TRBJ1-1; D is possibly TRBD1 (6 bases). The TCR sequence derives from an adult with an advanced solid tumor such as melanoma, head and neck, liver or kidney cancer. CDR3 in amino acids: CASSHQQGNTEAFF. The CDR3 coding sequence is TGCGCCAGCAGCCATCAACAGGGAAACACTGAAGCTTTCTTT.